The T cell receptor (beta chain) under discussion was sequenced for a study of T cell repertoires in cytomegalovirus infection. Study summary: The study used recently identified HLA-C-restricted and well-studied HLA-B-restricted CMV epitopes. Study-level findings and limits: It was HLA-C-restricted CMV-specific TCR beta clonotypes that dominated the response ex vivo.

TCRdb itself ran the reads through MiXCR, one entry per CDR3 protein. This repertoire shows roughly 800,000 distinct CDR3 sequences, almost 30% found once; its top ten account for around 12%. CDR3 length: 16 residues. Germline V gene data show CDR1 as MNHEY and CDR2 as SVGAGI. V lost 6 bases and J lost 6, with 24 bases in between. Regarding this clonotype: Its specificity is unknown.

Sequencing used cultured CD8+ T cells from PBMCs, obtained from culture after CMV antigen stimulation. The receptor was isolated from a human donor in good health (CMV status not recorded). Some clones in this sample may be carry-over from other donors' samples. The V and J genes are TRBV6-5 and TRBJ2-7; D may be TRBD2 (7 bases). The CDR3 region is CASRGGTRGTGVEQYF. CDR3 coding DNA: TGTGCCAGCAGGGGAGGGACACGCGGGACTGGGGTCGAGCAGTACTTC.